The clone carrying this TCR beta chain was observed many times. The germline CDR1 and CDR2 sequences are MNHEY and SVGAGI. The CDR3 sequence is 14 residues long. Unmatched junction bases numbered 5, after V lost 2 bases and J lost 6 bases. The entry originates in a study of CD8+CD57+ T cells in acquired aplastic anemia. Genomic DNA, serving as template, underwent TCR beta VDJ and CDR3 profiling. TCRdb reprocessed the reads with MiXCR, giving one entry per CDR3 protein. The sample includes about 150,000 distinct CDR3 sequences, less than 50% of them seen just once. Only patients with CD8+CD57+ cell expansion on flow cytometry were chosen for sequencing.

The sequence was obtained from a human donor with aplastic anemia. Sequenced input: sorted CD4+, CD8+, or CD8+CD57+ T cells (not recorded which) from PBMCs. This sequence joins TRBV6-5 and TRBJ1-2; TRBD1 matches 8 bases. CDR3 loop: CASSYTQGGNGYTF. The CDR3 DNA reads as TGTGCCAGCAGTTACACACAGGGGGGGAATGGCTACACCTTC.